This TCR beta chain was retrieved from a study of early T cells in non-severe SARS-CoV-2 infection. At the level of the study: Chains from this unsorted whole-blood bulk RNA could not be paired.

Study conclusions and caveats: VDJdb-based matching was biased toward anti-spike CD8 responses and missed private and CD4 specificities.

This clonotype was found many times. Antigen unknown. Unique molecular identifiers (one per individual cDNA molecule) were attached. A single record per CDR3 protein comes from TCRdb applying MiXCR to the 5' RACE reads. The sample includes about 81,000 distinct CDR3 sequences, about 14% of them seen just once. Germline CDR1 reads SNHLY; CDR2 reads FYNNEI. The CDR3 runs 15 residues. Trimming cost V 2 bases and J 2 bases, with 12 bases left between them. The V and J genes are TRBV2 and TRBJ1-1, with unresolved D. The sequencing input was whole blood. This sequence originates from an adult who was a healthcare worker with PCR-confirmed SARS-CoV-2 infection or an uninfected control (not recorded which). The CDR3: CASSELGQKNTEAFF. The DNA of the CDR3 is TGTGCCAGCAGTGAATTAGGTCAGAAAAACACTGAAGCTTTCTTT. The whole variable domain, filled in from reference TRBV2 and TRBJ1-1, reads EPEVTQTPSHQVTQMGQEVILRCVPISNHLYFYWYRQILGQKVEFLVSFYNNEISEKSEIFDDQFSVERPDGSNFTLKIRSTKLEDSAMYFCASSELGQKNTEAFFGQGTRLTVV.